This TCR beta chain comes out of a study of identical twins. Study-wide results and limits: Recombination models fit unrelated individuals' TCR alpha sharing but underestimated twins'.

This clonotype was detected only a few times. Its antigen is currently unknown. TCRdb used MiXCR to reprocess the 5' RACE reads, holding one entry per CDR3 protein. The table shows approximately 600,000 distinct CDR3 sequences, with just under 10% occurring only once. The germline gives CDR1 MNHEY, CDR2 SMNVEV (reference sequence). The CDR3 loop spans 14 amino acids. V shed 5 bases and J shed 2 bases, with 10 bases lying between them. Among all donors, each was a healthy Caucasian. These records were also assigned to another study, of yellow fever vaccine responses in identical twins. That source reports: As reported, the vaccine T cell response of twins seemed partly convergent and partly personalized.

The sample was PBMCs. The origin of this receptor is a woman in her late teens or twenties in good health. V is TRBV27 and J is TRBJ1-3; no firm D call. DNA of the CDR3: TGTGCCAGCAGTAGGACGTCTGCTGGAAACACCATATATTTT. Its protein is CASSRTSAGNTIYF.